Below are 21 T cell receptor beta chains sequenced from a single sample in a study of blood T cell repertoires in COVID-19. The method was immunoSEQ multiplex PCR; TCRdb's version includes in-frame clones alone and lacks a portion of them. The sample has tens of thousands of clones, roughly 89% seen once; the top ten hold approximately 6.4%. The source material was peripheral blood. All receptors come from a woman aged 45 to 65 with acute or convalescent COVID-19.

This sequence joins TRBV5-8 and TRBJ1-4; 9 nucleotides match TRBD1. The J segment lost 2 bases and the V segment lost 4 bases, leaving 6 bases of the junction unmatched. CDR3 length equals 16 residues. Germline V gives CDR1 SGHTS, CDR2 YDEGEE. The CDR3 protein is CASSPRGQGTNEKLFF. The CDR3 region has the DNA TGTGCCAGCAGCCCTCGAGGACAGGGGACTAATGAAAAACTGTTTTTT.

The chain couples TRBV5-8 to TRBJ2-1; no definite D call. CDR1 SGHTS and CDR2 YDEGEE come from the germline V gene. The V end was cut by 0 bases, the J end by 6 bases, with 7 bases between. This CDR3 is built from 13 residues. The chain's CDR3 is CASSLVNSNEQFF. The CDR3 DNA reads as TGTGCCAGCAGCTTGGTTAACAGCAATGAGCAGTTCTTC.

The chain is built from TRBV18 and TRBJ1-5, with D possibly matching TRBD1 (5 bases). Germline CDR1 KGHSH, CDR2 LQKENI. The V and J ends lost 5 bases and 6 bases respectively, with 11 bases between them. The CDR3 runs to 13 residues. The CDR3 reads CASSGWGVQPQHF. The CDR3 DNA reads TGTGCCAGCTCAGGCTGGGGGGTTCAGCCCCAGCATTTT.

The CDR3 spells CASSPRQTSYEQYF. The CDR3 DNA follows: TGTGCCAGTAGTCCGCGACAGACTTCCTACGAGCAGTACTTC. The chain uses TRBV19 and TRBJ2-7, with D tentatively TRBD1 (5 bases). This CDR3 has 14 amino acids. Trimming stripped 5 bases from V and 1 base from J, with 12 bases between. Per germline, CDR1 LNHDA and CDR2 SQIVND (reference sequence).

J is TRBJ1-4 and V is TRBV19, with D possibly TRBD1 on 6 matching bases. Germline CDR1 reads LNHDA; CDR2 reads SQIVND (reference sequence). With 5 bases removed from V and 8 bases from J, the gap between germline ends came to 12 bases. The CDR3 loop spans 13 amino acids. Here the CDR3 reads CASSRGALEKLFF. CDR3 DNA sequence: TGTGCCAGTAGTCGGGGGGCATTGGAAAAACTGTTTTTT.

This chain joins TRBV21-1 and TRBJ1-1; the table's D call, TRBD1, has no DNA check behind it. TRBV21-1 is an annotated pseudogene. The CDR3 consists of 13 residues. The CDR3 reads CASILTGNTEAFF. CDR3 in DNA: TGTGCCAGCATCCTAACAGGGAACACTGAAGCTTTCTTT.

In DNA form, the CDR3 reads TGTGCCAGCTCCCCTTCGGGACAGGGGGCCTCAGATACGCAGTATTTT. Translated, it gives CASSPSGQGASDTQYF. The chain has TRBV18 and TRBJ2-3; 12 nucleotides match TRBD1. The CDR3 has 16 amino acids. J lost 4 bases, V lost 6 bases, and 8 bases had no gene match. Germline assignment: CDR1 KGHSH and CDR2 LQKENI.

This rearrangement joins TRBV27 to TRBJ2-2; tentative D call: TRBD2 (7 bases). V was cut by 4 bases and J by 3 bases, with 18 bases left in between. In germline, CDR1 is MNHEY, CDR2 SMNVEV (reference sequence). The CDR3 covers 17 residues. The CDR3 DNA reads TGTGCCAGCAGTTACCCCCGGGGGGCTGTCGACACCGGGGAGCTGTTTTTT. Its protein product is CASSYPRGAVDTGELFF.

The chain uses TRBV7-9 and TRBJ1-3; 7 bases agree with TRBD1. V was pared by 5 bases and J by 3 bases, with 7 bases of the junction left unmatched. CDR1 SEHNR and CDR2 FQNEAQ come from the germline V gene (reference sequence). There are 15 residues in the CDR3. The CDR3 nucleotides are TGTGCCAGCAGCCCCCGACAGGGTAGTGGAAACACCATATATTTT. This gives the protein CASSPRQGSGNTIYF.

This rearrangement joins TRBV6-6 to TRBJ1-4, with D tentatively TRBD1 (5 bases). The CDR3 runs to 14 residues. Germline V gene lookup returns CDR1 MNHNY and CDR2 SVGAGI (reference sequence). V was clipped by 4 bases and J by 7 bases, with 13 bases between them. CDR3 loop: CASSLGGAGEKLFF. The CDR3 bases are TGTGCCAGCAGTTTAGGAGGGGCGGGTGAAAAACTGTTTTTT.

The genes are TRBV18 and TRBJ1-1; 11 positions match TRBD1. The CDR3 has 15 amino acids. From germline, CDR1 is KGHSH and CDR2 LQKENI. The junction had 6 bases not matched to a gene; V was cut back by 5 bases and J by 4 bases. CDR3 in amino acids: CASSEVGTGGTEAFF. CDR3 coding DNA: TGTGCCAGCTCAGAGGTGGGGACAGGGGGCACTGAAGCTTTCTTT. The full variable domain, with the rest looked up from reference TRBV18 and TRBJ1-1, is NAGVMQNPRHLVRRRGQEARLRCSPMKGHSHVYWYRQLPEEGLKFMVYLQKENIIDESGMPKERFSAEFPKEGPSILRIQQVVRGDSAAYFCASSEVGTGGTEAFFGQGTRLTVV.

The rearrangement joins TRBV10-3 to TRBJ1-2, with D possibly TRBD1 on 6 matching bases. This CDR3 is 15 amino acids long. Germline V gene data show CDR1 as ENHRY and CDR2 as SYGVKD. V was pared by 3 bases and J by 4 bases, with 15 bases between. The chain's CDR3 is CAISDLQGNLYGYTF. The CDR3 DNA is TGTGCCATCAGTGACTTACAGGGCAACCTCTATGGCTACACCTTC.

The V gene is TRBV18, the J gene TRBJ2-2; D possibly corresponds to TRBD2 (6 bases). The length of the CDR3 is 17 residues. The germline V gene has CDR1 KGHSH and CDR2 LQKENI. The V end lost 6 bases, the J end lost 3 bases, and 20 bases lay between the germline ends. Here the CDR3 DNA reads TGTGCCAGCTCGGTGCTACGTGGGGGAGGCGACACCGGGGAGCTGTTTTTT. Translation: CASSVLRGGGDTGELFF.

This sequence joins TRBV27 and TRBJ1-5, with D perhaps TRBD1 (6 bases). Germline CDR1 reads MNHEY; CDR2 reads SMNVEV (reference sequence). The CDR3 contains 14 residues. Trimming left V 6 bases short and J 1 base short, with 10 bases between. CDR3 sequence (DNA): TGTGCCAGCAGACGGACAGAAAGCAATCAGCCCCAGCATTTT. Protein product: CASRRTESNQPQHF.

The J gene is TRBJ1-3, the V gene TRBV6-5; D gene ambiguous. Per the germline V gene, CDR1 is MNHEY and CDR2 is SVGAGI. V lost 0 bases and J lost 0, with 6 bases in between. The CDR3 sequence is 15 residues long. In DNA form, the CDR3 reads TGTGCCAGCAGTTACTCGAGGAGCTCTGGAAACACCATATATTTT. It yields the protein CASSYSRSSGNTIYF.

The chain recombines TRBV4-1 with TRBJ2-2; D is ambiguous. The CDR3 extends over 13 amino acids. V was trimmed by 0 bases and J by 8 bases, leaving 7 bases between them. CDR1 and CDR2 from the germline V gene are MGHRA and YSYEKL. Here the CDR3 DNA reads TGCGCCAGCAGCCAAGATCCCGGGGGGGAGCTGTTTTTT. It specifies CASSQDPGGELFF.

This chain links TRBV19 with TRBJ1-2; the match to TRBD1 covers 9 bases. Germline V CDR1 and CDR2: LNHDA, SQIVND (reference sequence). This CDR3 is 14 amino acids long. The V and J ends lost 5 bases and 5 bases, in that order; junction bases with no gene match: 6. The CDR3 bases are TGTGCCAGTAGTCCGACGACAGGGGGGTATGGCTACACCTTC. As protein: CASSPTTGGYGYTF.

This chain's CDR3 is CASSEVRVGNQPQHF. CDR3 nucleotides: TGTGCCAGCAGTGAAGTCAGGGTTGGAAATCAGCCCCAGCATTTT. V is TRBV2 and J is TRBJ1-5, with D tentatively TRBD1 (5 bases). The CDR3 has 15 amino acids. Germline CDR1 is SNHLY and CDR2 is FYNNEI. Trimming took 1 base from V and 4 from J, leaving 11 bases between them. Drawing the rest from reference TRBV2 and TRBJ1-5, the complete variable domain is EPEVTQTPSHQVTQMGQEVILRCVPISNHLYFYWYRQILGQKVEFLVSFYNNEISEKSEIFDDQFSVERPDGSNFTLKIRSTKLEDSAMYFCASSEVRVGNQPQHFGDGTRLSIL.

A single count supports this clone. V is TRBV14 and J is TRBJ2-1; 8 bases align to TRBD2. The CDR3 covers 17 residues. Germline CDR1 and CDR2: SGHDN and FVKESK. V was clipped by 1 base and J by 5 bases; unmatched bases: 10. The CDR3 loop is CASSQGLGTRPNNEQFF. The CDR3 nucleotides read TGTGCCAGCAGCCAAGGTTTGGGGACTAGACCCAACAATGAGCAGTTCTTC.

The V and J genes are TRBV10-1 and TRBJ1-1; 8 nucleotides match TRBD1. Germline V gene data show CDR1 as WNHNN and CDR2 as SYGVQD (reference sequence). The CDR3 sequence is 17 residues long. With 0 bases clipped from V and 1 base from J, the junction kept 7 bases outside the gene matches. The CDR3, as DNA: TGCGCCAGCAGTGAGTCACCGACAGGGGCGAAGAACACTGAAGCTTTCTTT. It is translated as CASSESPTGAKNTEAFF.

The chain employs TRBV15 and TRBJ1-1, with D possibly matching TRBD1 (6 bases). This CDR3 region has 14 residues. The germline V gene encodes CDR1 LNHNV and CDR2 YYDKDF (reference sequence). The V end lost 1 base, the J end lost 5 bases, and 11 bases lay between the germline ends. CDR3 amino acids: CATSRGTVPTEAFF. The CDR3 nucleotides are TGTGCCACCAGCAGAGGGACAGTACCAACTGAAGCTTTCTTT. Using reference TRBV15 and TRBJ1-1 for the parts outside the CDR3, the full variable domain is DAMVIQNPRYQVTQFGKPVTLSCSQTLNHNVMYWYQQKSSQAPKLLFHYYDKDFNNEADTPDNFQSRRPNTSFCFLDIRSPGLGDTAMYLCATSRGTVPTEAFFGQGTRLTVV.